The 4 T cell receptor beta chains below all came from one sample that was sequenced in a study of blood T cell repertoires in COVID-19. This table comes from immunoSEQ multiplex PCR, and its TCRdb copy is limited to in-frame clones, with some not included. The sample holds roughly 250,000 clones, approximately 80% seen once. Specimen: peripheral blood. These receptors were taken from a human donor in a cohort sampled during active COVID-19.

CDR3 amino acids: CASSLPSGVSTDTQYF. The CDR3 nucleotides read TGCGCCAGCAGCTTGCCTAGCGGGGTTAGCACAGATACGCAGTATTTT. This rearrangement joins TRBV5-1 to TRBJ2-3, with 9 nucleotides matching TRBD2. Looked up from germline, CDR1 is SGHRS and CDR2 is YFSETQ. V was clipped by 1 base and J by 0 bases; unmatched bases: 3. The CDR3 covers 16 residues.

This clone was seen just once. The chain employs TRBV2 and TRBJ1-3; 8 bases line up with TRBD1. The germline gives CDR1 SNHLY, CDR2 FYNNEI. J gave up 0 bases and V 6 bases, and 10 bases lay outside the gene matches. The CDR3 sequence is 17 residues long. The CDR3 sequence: CASSPRGTGYSGNTIYF. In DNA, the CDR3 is TGTGCCAGCAGCCCAAGGGGGACAGGTTACTCTGGAAACACCATATATTTT. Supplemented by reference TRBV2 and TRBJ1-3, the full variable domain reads EPEVTQTPSHQVTQMGQEVILRCVPISNHLYFYWYRQILGQKVEFLVSFYNNEISEKSEIFDDQFSVERPDGSNFTLKIRSTKLEDSAMYFCASSPRGTGYSGNTIYFGEGSWLTVV.

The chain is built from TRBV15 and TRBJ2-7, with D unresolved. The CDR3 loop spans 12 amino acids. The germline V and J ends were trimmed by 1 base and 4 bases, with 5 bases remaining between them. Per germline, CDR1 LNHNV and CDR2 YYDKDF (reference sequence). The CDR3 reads CATSRGIYEQYF. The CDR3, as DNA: TGTGCCACCAGCAGAGGTATATACGAGCAGTACTTC.

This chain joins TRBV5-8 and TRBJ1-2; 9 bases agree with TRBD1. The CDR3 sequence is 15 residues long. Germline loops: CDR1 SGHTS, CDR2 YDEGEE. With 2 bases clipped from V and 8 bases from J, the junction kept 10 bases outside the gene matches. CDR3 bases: TGTGCCAGCAGCTTAGCGGACAGGGGAGGATTGGGCTACACCTTC. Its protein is CASSLADRGGLGYTF. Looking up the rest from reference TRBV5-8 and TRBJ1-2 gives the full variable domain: EAGVTQSPTHLIKTRGQQATLRCSPISGHTSVYWYQQALGLGLQFLLWYDEGEERNRGNFPPRFSGRQFPNYSSELNVNALELEDSALYLCASSLADRGGLGYTFGSGTRLTVV.